This T cell receptor beta chain originates from a study of blood T cells in healthy people across ages. Alongside a J-beta primer mix, a sample-barcoded 5' primer served in a second PCR lasting about 7 to 11 cycles. TCRdb recomputed calls from the 5' RACE reads with MiXCR, one row per CDR3 protein. The sample holds over 750,000 distinct CDR3 sequences, around a quarter seen once. This clonotype was counted between two and nine times. Unmatched junction bases numbered 10, after V lost 6 bases and J lost 7 bases. The CDR3 extends over 16 amino acids. The V gene's germline CDR1 is MDHEN and CDR2 SYDVKM. The same data also contributed to another study, on T cells of mothers and their children.

The receptor was isolated from a boy aged 5-17 years in good health. What was sequenced was blood. The chain is built from TRBV28 and TRBJ2-2; TRBD1 aligns across 11 bases. DNA for the CDR3: TGTGCCAGCAGATCGCCGGGACAGGGGGAGAGCGGGGAGCTGTTTTTT. Its protein product is CASRSPGQGESGELFF.